Below are 16 T cell receptor beta chains sequenced from a single sample in a study of metastatic and nonmetastatic thyroid tumors. TCRdb ran MiXCR on the PCR reads. The table includes 30,000 to 35,000 clones, less than 30% detected once. No patient received treatment before thyroid surgery. Sequenced: blood. The receptors derive from a female donor with papillary thyroid cancer or a benign thyroid nodule (not recorded which). Some clones in this sample may be carry-over from other donors' samples.

This clone came up a few times. The chain carries TRBV19 and TRBJ2-7; D remains ambiguous. From germline, CDR1 is LNHDA and CDR2 SQIVND (reference sequence). The V gene lost 3 bases and the J gene lost 3 bases, with 9 bases spanning the gap. This CDR3 has 13 amino acids. CDR3 coding DNA: TGTGCCAGTAGTATCCGGTACTGCTACGAGCAGTACTTC. Translation: CASSIRYCYEQYF.

The DNA of the CDR3 is TGTGCCAGCAGTTTATTGGTACACGGGGCGTTGGGCTACACCTTC. Its translation is CASSLLVHGALGYTF. The rearrangement joins TRBV27 to TRBJ1-2; a possible D gene is TRBD1 (5 bases). Germline values: CDR1 MNHEY, CDR2 SMNVEV (reference sequence). The V gene lost 1 base and the J gene lost 8 bases, with 17 bases spanning the gap. CDR3 size: 15 residues.

This chain uses TRBV20-1 with TRBJ1-1; D ambiguous. V dropped 3 bases and J dropped 1 base, with 6 bases sitting between them. The V gene's germline CDR1 is DFQATT and CDR2 SNEGSKA (reference sequence). The CDR3 has 12 amino acids. CDR3 sequence reads: CSASWGNTEAFF. Written as DNA, the CDR3 is TGCAGTGCTAGCTGGGGGAACACTGAAGCTTTCTTT.

Turning to this clone: Likely a read error: the CDR3 ends without its conserved phenylalanine or tryptophan. The gene calls are TRBV3-1 and TRBJ1-2; no firm D call. Germline V gives CDR1 LGHDT, CDR2 YNNKEL (reference sequence). The CDR3 has 16 amino acids. The germline V and J ends were trimmed by 0 bases and 0 bases, with 11 bases remaining between them. The DNA for the CDR3 is TGTGCCAGCAGCCAAGAATCGGAGTCCGCTAACTATGGCTACACCCTC. Translation: CASSQESESANYGYTL.

By proportion, this clone is medium-sized. The chain carries TRBV19 and TRBJ2-7; a possible D gene is TRBD1 (5 bases). The germline V gene has CDR1 LNHDA and CDR2 SQIVND (reference sequence). The CDR3 length is 14 residues. Trimming shortened V by 5 bases and J by 6 bases, and 17 bases separated the two germline ends. The CDR3 DNA reads TGTGCCAGTAGTCCTTCTCGAATACAGGCCGAGCAGTACTTC. Protein product: CASSPSRIQAEQYF. Filled out from reference TRBV19 and TRBJ2-7, the complete variable domain reads DGGITQSPKYLFRKEGQNVTLSCEQNLNHDAMYWYRQDPGQGLRLIYYSQIVNDFQKGDIAEGYSVSREKKESFPLTVTSAQKNPTAFYLCASSPSRIQAEQYFGPGTRLTVT.

This clone was seen a single time. The rearrangement uses TRBV4-2 and TRBJ1-1; D perhaps matches TRBD1 (5 bases). This CDR3 contains 16 residues. The V end lost 0 bases, the J end lost 5 bases, and 16 bases lay between the germline ends. Germline CDR1 is LGHNA and CDR2 is YNFKEQ. The CDR3: CASSQEVIGARTEAFF. The DNA for the CDR3 is TGTGCCAGCAGCCAAGAGGTAATCGGGGCTCGGACTGAAGCTTTCTTT.

In the case of this clone: A much larger clone lies a single base off, so this may be a read error. The rearrangement uses TRBV11-1 and TRBJ2-6; 7 positions match TRBD2. This CDR3 spans 16 amino acids. The germline gives CDR1 SGHAT, CDR2 FQDESV (reference sequence). CDR3 bases: TGTGCCAGCAGGGCGGGGGATGGCTCTTGGGCCAACGTCCTGACTTTC. Translating gives CASRAGDGSWANVLTF.

This clone showed up many times. CDR3 DNA: TGTGCCAGCAGTTTAGTACTAGCGGGAACTACAACGCAGTATTTT. This translates into CASSLVLAGTTTQYF. The J gene is TRBJ2-3, the V gene TRBV27; 10 bases are a match to TRBD2. The CDR3 length is 15 residues. CDR1 is MNHEY and CDR2 is SMNVEV in the germline V gene (reference sequence). V gave up 2 bases and J gave up 9 bases; unmatched junction bases: 8.

Only one count was recorded for this clone. This chain connects TRBV20-1 to TRBJ2-3; D is unclear. Germline V gene lookup returns CDR1 DFQATT and CDR2 SNEGSKA (reference sequence). Trimming stripped 1 base from V and 2 bases from J, with 16 bases between. The CDR3 has 16 amino acids. The CDR3 DNA reads TGCAGTGCTAGAGCCATGGGCGTGGGTACCACAGATACGCAGTATTTT. Translated: CSARAMGVGTTDTQYF.

V usage is TRBV6-5 and J usage is TRBJ2-5; 10 positions match TRBD2. CDR3 size: 17 residues. V was clipped by 0 bases and J by 2 bases; unmatched bases: 6. Germline CDR1 and CDR2: MNHEY and SVGAGI. Here the CDR3 DNA reads TGTGCCAGCAGTTACTCTATGGCTAGCGGGGGTCAAGAGACCCAGTACTTC. This encodes CASSYSMASGGQETQYF.

This clone was detected ten times or more. A read error may account for a junction end that differs from germline. Other nucleotide sequences from this sample produce the same CDR3. The J gene is TRBJ2-1, the V gene TRBV24-1; D assignment may be TRBD1 or TRBD2 (5 bases each). Germline CDR1 and CDR2: KGHDR and SFDVKD. The CDR3 has 15 residues. The CDR3 nucleotides are TGTGCCACCAGTGGGCTCCGGGACCCTTACAATGAACAGTTCTTC. The encoded protein is CATSGLRDPYNEQFF.

This clone was detected ten times or more. The genes are TRBV4-2 and TRBJ2-3; no clear D. CDR3 size: 15 residues. Trimming removed 5 bases at V and 0 bases at J, with 12 bases between. Germline loops: CDR1 LGHNA, CDR2 YNFKEQ. The CDR3 bases are TGTGCCAGCAGCTACGATCAGGTCAGCACAGATACGCAGTATTTT. Amino acids: CASSYDQVSTDTQYF.

This clone was recorded a few times. A clone one base away is much larger, so this may be a read error. CDR3 sequence: CASSLEFSSTEAFF. The DNA of the CDR3 is TGTGCCAGCAGTTTGGAGTTTTCGAGCACTGAAGCTTTCTTT. The gene calls are TRBV7-9 and TRBJ1-1; no clear D gene. The CDR3 extends over 14 amino acids. Germline CDR1 and CDR2: SEHNR and FQNEAQ (reference sequence). V dropped 6 bases and J dropped 4 bases, with 15 bases sitting between them. Full variable domain (outside the CDR3, taken from reference TRBV7-9 and TRBJ1-1): DTGVSQNPRHKITKRGQNVTFRCDPISEHNRLYWYRQTLGQGPEFLTYFQNEAQLEKSRLLSDRFSAERPKGSFSTLEIQRTEQGDSAMYLCASSLEFSSTEAFFGQGTRLTVV.

This clone was picked up many times. V is TRBV12-3 or TRBV12-4 and J is TRBJ1-3; tentative D call: TRBD1 (5 bases). V was trimmed by 2 bases and J by 0 bases, leaving 8 bases between them. This CDR3 has 15 amino acids. This chain's CDR3 is CASSLRGPSGNTIYF. CDR3 coding DNA: TGTGCCAGCAGTTTAAGGGGACCCTCTGGAAACACCATATATTTT.

The V and J genes are TRBV20-1 and TRBJ1-2; a weak D match, TRBD1 (5 bases). The V end lost 0 bases, the J end lost 6 bases, and 11 bases lay between the germline ends. Per germline, CDR1 DFQATT and CDR2 SNEGSKA (reference sequence). The CDR3 consists of 13 residues. This chain's CDR3 is CSARDPGINGYTF. CDR3 DNA sequence: TGCAGTGCTAGAGATCCAGGGATCAATGGCTACACCTTC.

The rearrangement links TRBV27 to TRBJ1-1, with 8 bases aligning to TRBD1. V was clipped by 3 bases and J by 6 bases; unmatched bases: 6. Germline V lookup: CDR1 MNHEY, CDR2 SMNVEV (reference sequence). The CDR3 contains 14 residues. The CDR3 DNA sequence: TGTGCCAGCAGTTTGACAGGGGCGGGGGCTGAAGCTTTCTTT. Protein: CASSLTGAGAEAFF.